Listed below are T cell receptor beta chains from one sample, sequenced in a study of STAT5B mutations in CD4+ large granular lymphocyte leukemia. Assay: immunoSEQ multiplex PCR; the TCRdb copy retains only in-frame clones and omits some. The sample lists around 23,000 clones, approximately 80% occurring once. Sequenced: CD4+ T cells from blood buffy coats. The receptors were sampled from a human donor in good health. CDR3s include the opening cysteine and the closing phenylalanine or tryptophan. D genes are given only for firm matches. Not every row has a clone size; where given, it reads once, few, many or a size class.

abundance,v_gene,d_gene,j_gene,CDR3nt,CDR3aa
.,TRBV28,TRBD1,TRBJ1-5,TGTGCCAGCAGTGCCCCCCGGGACAGGGAATCGATTAATCAGCCCCAGCATTTT,CASSAPRDRESINQPQHF
.,TRBV5-8,TRBD1,TRBJ2-1,TGTGCCAGCAGCTTGGGGACAGGCGATGGGAATGAGCAGTTCTTC,CASSLGTGDGNEQFF
.,TRBV6-1,.,TRBJ2-3,TGTGCCAGCAGTGAAGGTATGGAAGCAGATACGCAGTATTTT,CASSEGMEADTQYF
.,TRBV7-2,.,TRBJ1-1,TGTGCCAGCAGCTTAGGCCGGAACACTGAAGCTTTCTTT,CASSLGRNTEAFF
.,TRBV6-6,.,TRBJ1-1,TGTGCCAGCAGTTTGGCAGGGGAAGGCACTGAAGCTTTCTTT,CASSLAGEGTEAFF
.,TRBV7-9,.,TRBJ2-5,TGTGCCAGCAGCTTAGGACTGGTCAGGGCTGAGACCCAGTACTTC,CASSLGLVRAETQYF
.,TRBV11-3,.,TRBJ2-7,TGTGCCAGCAGCTTGGGGGGTACAGGCCCAACCTCCTACGAGCAGTACTTC,CASSLGGTGPTSYEQYF
.,TRBV11-2,.,TRBJ2-1,TGTGCCAGCAGCCCTAGCCTTAGAGTAGTCAATGAGCAGTTCTTC,CASSPSLRVVNEQFF
.,TRBV5-1,.,TRBJ1-1,TGCGCCAGCAGCACGATGAGGGGGTCGGACACTGAAGCTTTCTTT,CASSTMRGSDTEAFF
.,TRBV6-1,TRBD1,TRBJ2-1,TGTGCCAGCGTTTTGGGACAGAATTACAATGAGCAGTTCTTC,CASVLGQNYNEQFF
.,TRBV7-9,.,TRBJ2-7,TGTGCCAGCAGCTTAGTTCTGGGTTCCGGCTACGAGCAGTACTTC,CASSLVLGSGYEQYF
.,TRBV29-1,.,TRBJ2-2,TGCAGCGTTGCGACTGTTAGCGGCGGGGAGCTGTTTTTT,CSVATVSGGELFF
.,TRBV7-2,.,TRBJ2-5,TGTGCCAGCAGCTCCAGTTTGGAGACCCAGTACTTC,CASSSSLETQYF
.,TRBV12-5,.,TRBJ2-5,TGTGCTAGTGCAGGTCGGGCAGGTAGTGAAGAGACCCAGTACTTC,CASAGRAGSEETQYF
.,TRBV19,.,TRBJ1-5,TGTGCCAGTAGTCCAAGGGTTACCGAAGGCAATCAGCCCCAGCATTTT,CASSPRVTEGNQPQHF
.,TRBV6-5,.,TRBJ2-3,TGTGCCAGCAGCAAAGCCGGTGGAGATACGCAGTATTTT,CASSKAGGDTQYF
.,TRBV6-1,.,TRBJ2-7,TGTGCCGCTCAACGGACAGACGTACACGAGCAGTACTTC,CAAQRTDVHEQYF
.,TRBV7-9,TRBD1,TRBJ2-5,TGTGCCAGCAGCAAGACAGGGTCAAGGGAGACCCAGTACTTC,CASSKTGSRETQYF
.,TRBV7-9,.,TRBJ2-1,TGTGCCAGCGGACTCAAACAGGCGAGCTCCTACAATGAGCAGTTCTTC,CASGLKQASSYNEQFF
few,TRBV9,.,TRBJ1-1,TGTGCCAGCAGCTTCCCTGCCTCGGGGGACACTGAAGCTTTCTTT,CASSFPASGDTEAFF
.,TRBV6-1,.,TRBJ1-5,TGTGCCAGCAGACGTGGACAGTCCGGTCAGCCCCAGCATTTT,CASRRGQSGQPQHF
.,TRBV6-4,TRBD1,TRBJ2-2,TGTGCCAGCAGTGACACAGGGGGCGCGGGCACCGGGGAGCTGTTTTTT,CASSDTGGAGTGELFF
.,TRBV28,.,TRBJ1-2,TGTGCCAGCAGTTCGGGCGCCAGCTATGGCTACACCTTC,CASSSGASYGYTF
.,TRBV5-1,.,TRBJ2-1,TGCGCCAGCAGCTTGTGGAATGAGCAGTTCTTC,CASSLWNEQFF
.,TRBV30,.,TRBJ2-2,TGTGCCTGGAGTGTACTTCGGCGGACCGGGGAGCTGTTTTTT,CAWSVLRRTGELFF
.,TRBV6-1,.,TRBJ1-3,TGTGCCAGCAGTACTTATTGGGACACCATATATTTT,CASSTYWDTIYF
.,TRBV6-5,TRBD2,TRBJ2-1,TGTGCCAGCAGCCGCCCGGGGGGGCGAGACAATGAGCAGTTCTTC,CASSRPGGRDNEQFF
.,TRBV5-4,.,TRBJ2-3,TGTGCCAGCAGCTTAAAGGGGGGGATCACAGATACGCAGTATTTT,CASSLKGGITDTQYF
few,TRBV6-1,TRBD1,TRBJ1-4,TGTGCCAGCAGTGAAACCCGGACAGGAGGGAATGAAAAACTGTTTTTT,CASSETRTGGNEKLFF
.,TRBV11-3,.,TRBJ2-1,TGTGCCAGCAGCTTAGAGGTTGTCTCCTACAATGAGCAGTTCTTC,CASSLEVVSYNEQFF
.,TRBV27,TRBD1,TRBJ2-7,TGTGCCAGCAGTTTCTCCCGGGACAGTGAAAAGCAGTACTTC,CASSFSRDSEKQYF
.,TRBV11-2,.,TRBJ1-1,TGTGCCAGCAGCCTAGAGCCGAGCATGAACACTGAAGCTTTCTTT,CASSLEPSMNTEAFF
.,TRBV7-6,.,TRBJ1-3,TGTGCCAGCAGTCCCTTGCAAAACACCATATATTTT,CASSPLQNTIYF
.,TRBV7-6,TRBD2,TRBJ2-5,TGTGCCAGCAGCGTGCTTGGGACTAGCGGGAGGATTGGGCGCGTGCAGACCCAGTACTTC,CASSVLGTSGRIGRVQTQYF
.,TRBV18,.,TRBJ1-3,TGTGCCAGCTCACCACCGGGAGGAGGTGGAAACACCATATATTTT,CASSPPGGGGNTIYF